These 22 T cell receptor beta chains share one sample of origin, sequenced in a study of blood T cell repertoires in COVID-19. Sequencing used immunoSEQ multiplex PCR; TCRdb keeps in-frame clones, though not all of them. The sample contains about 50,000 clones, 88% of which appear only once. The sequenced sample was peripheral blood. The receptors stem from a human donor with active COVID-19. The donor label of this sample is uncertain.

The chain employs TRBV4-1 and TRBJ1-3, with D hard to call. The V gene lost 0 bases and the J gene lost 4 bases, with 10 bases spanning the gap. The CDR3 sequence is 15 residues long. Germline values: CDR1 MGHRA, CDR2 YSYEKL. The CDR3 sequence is CASSQDTPVGNTIYF. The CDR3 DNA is TGCGCCAGCAGCCAAGATACGCCAGTCGGAAACACCATATATTTT.

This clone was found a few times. The CDR3 DNA follows: TGTGCCAGCAGTTTATTTAGGGGCTCTGAAGCTTTCTTT. It codes for CASSLFRGSEAFF. The rearrangement joins TRBV27 to TRBJ1-1; the D gene is possibly TRBD1 (5 bases). This CDR3 is 13 amino acids long. From germline, CDR1 is MNHEY and CDR2 SMNVEV (reference sequence). Trimming cost V 1 base and J 6 bases, with 9 bases left between them.

This CDR3 reads CASRYSPGGEQFF. Written as DNA, the CDR3 is TGTGCCAGCCGGTACAGCCCGGGGGGTGAGCAGTTCTTC. V is TRBV2 and J is TRBJ2-1; TRBD2 agrees at 7 bases. V gave up 8 bases and J gave up 9 bases; unmatched junction bases: 10. This CDR3 is built from 13 residues. CDR1 is SNHLY and CDR2 is FYNNEI in the germline V gene.

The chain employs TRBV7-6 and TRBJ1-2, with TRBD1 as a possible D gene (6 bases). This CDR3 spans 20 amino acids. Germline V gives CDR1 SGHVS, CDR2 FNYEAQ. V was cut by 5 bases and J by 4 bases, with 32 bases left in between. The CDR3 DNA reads TGTGCCAGCAGCATCGGACAGCCTTTCCCTTCGCGTGAAGGGGGCTATGGCTACACCTTC. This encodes CASSIGQPFPSREGGYGYTF.

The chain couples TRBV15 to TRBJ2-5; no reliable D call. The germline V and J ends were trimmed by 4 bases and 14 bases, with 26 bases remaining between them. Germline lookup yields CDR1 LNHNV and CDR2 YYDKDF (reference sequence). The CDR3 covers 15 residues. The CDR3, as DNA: TGTGCCACCAGCAAGAGGCGAAGGATAGGAGAGACCCTCTACTTC. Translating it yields CATSKRRRIGETLYF.

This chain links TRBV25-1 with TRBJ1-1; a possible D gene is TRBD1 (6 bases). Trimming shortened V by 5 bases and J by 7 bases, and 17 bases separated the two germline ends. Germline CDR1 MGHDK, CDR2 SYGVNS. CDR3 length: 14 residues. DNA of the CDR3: TGTGCCAGCAGTCTTTCGGGCTCCAGGGGTGAAGCTTTCTTT. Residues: CASSLSGSRGEAFF.

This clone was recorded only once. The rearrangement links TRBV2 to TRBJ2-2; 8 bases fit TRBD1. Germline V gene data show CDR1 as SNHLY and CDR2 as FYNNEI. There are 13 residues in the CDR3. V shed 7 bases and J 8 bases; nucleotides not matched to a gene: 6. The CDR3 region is CASNPRGQGELFF. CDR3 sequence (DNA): TGTGCCAGCAACCCCAGGGGGCAGGGGGAGCTGTTTTTT.

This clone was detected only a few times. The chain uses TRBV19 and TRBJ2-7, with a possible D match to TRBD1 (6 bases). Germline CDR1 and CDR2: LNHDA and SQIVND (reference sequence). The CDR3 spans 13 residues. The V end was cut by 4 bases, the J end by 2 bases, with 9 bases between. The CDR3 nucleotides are TGTGCCAGTAGTAGGACAGCTGCCTACGAGCAGTACTTC. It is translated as CASSRTAAYEQYF.

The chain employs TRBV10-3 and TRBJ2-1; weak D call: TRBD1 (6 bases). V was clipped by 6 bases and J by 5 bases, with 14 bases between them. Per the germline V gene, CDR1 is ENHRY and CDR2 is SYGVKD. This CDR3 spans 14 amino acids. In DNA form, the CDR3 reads TGTGCCATCAGGTACCGGGACACCGACAATGAGCAGTTCTTC. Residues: CAIRYRDTDNEQFF.

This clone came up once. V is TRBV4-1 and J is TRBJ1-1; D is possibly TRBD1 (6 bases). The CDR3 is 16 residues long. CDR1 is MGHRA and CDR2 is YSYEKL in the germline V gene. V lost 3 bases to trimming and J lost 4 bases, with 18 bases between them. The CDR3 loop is CASSHPSGAGATEAFF. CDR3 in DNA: TGCGCCAGCAGCCATCCCAGTGGGGCAGGGGCCACTGAAGCTTTCTTT.

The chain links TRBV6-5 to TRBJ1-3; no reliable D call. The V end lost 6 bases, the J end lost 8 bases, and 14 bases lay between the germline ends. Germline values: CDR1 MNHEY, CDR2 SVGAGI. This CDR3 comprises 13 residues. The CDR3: CASRDGSRDTIYF. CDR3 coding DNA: TGTGCCAGCAGGGATGGAAGTCGGGACACCATATATTTT.

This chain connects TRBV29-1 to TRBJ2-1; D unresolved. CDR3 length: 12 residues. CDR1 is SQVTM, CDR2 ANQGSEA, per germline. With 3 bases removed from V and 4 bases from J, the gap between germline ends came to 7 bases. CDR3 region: CSVEAEYNEQFF. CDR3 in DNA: TGCAGCGTTGAGGCGGAATACAATGAGCAGTTCTTC.

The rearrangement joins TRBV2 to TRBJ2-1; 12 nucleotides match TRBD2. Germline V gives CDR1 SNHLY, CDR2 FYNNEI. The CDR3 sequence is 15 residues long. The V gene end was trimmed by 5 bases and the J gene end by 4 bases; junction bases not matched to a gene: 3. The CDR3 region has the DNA TGTGCCAGCAGTAGGACTAGCGGGGATTACAATGAGCAGTTCTTC. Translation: CASSRTSGDYNEQFF.

The CDR3 sequence: CASRQGSSYGYTF. The CDR3 region has the DNA TGTGCCAGCAGACAAGGGAGTAGCTATGGCTACACCTTC. The gene calls are TRBV2 and TRBJ1-2; D not certain. V dropped 6 bases and J dropped 4 bases, with 12 bases sitting between them. The CDR3 is 13 residues long. CDR1 is SNHLY, CDR2 FYNNEI, per germline.

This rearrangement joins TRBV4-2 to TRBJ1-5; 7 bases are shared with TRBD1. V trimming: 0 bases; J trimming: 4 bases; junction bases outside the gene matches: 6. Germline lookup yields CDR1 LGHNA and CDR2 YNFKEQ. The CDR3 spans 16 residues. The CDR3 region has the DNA TGTGCCAGCAGCCAAGATATACGACAGGGTAATCAGCCCCAGCATTTT. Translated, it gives CASSQDIRQGNQPQHF.

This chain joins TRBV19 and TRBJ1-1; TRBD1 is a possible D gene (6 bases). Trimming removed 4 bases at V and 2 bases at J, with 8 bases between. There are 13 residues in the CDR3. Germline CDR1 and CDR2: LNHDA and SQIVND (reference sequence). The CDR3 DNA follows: TGTGCCAGTAGTACAGGGGTCAACACTGAAGCTTTCTTT. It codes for CASSTGVNTEAFF.

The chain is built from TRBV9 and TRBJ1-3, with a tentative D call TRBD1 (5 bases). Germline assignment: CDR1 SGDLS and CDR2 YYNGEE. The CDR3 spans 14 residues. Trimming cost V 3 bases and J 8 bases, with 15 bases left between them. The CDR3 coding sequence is TGTGCCAGCAGCGCATCTCAGGGTTTTGACACCATATATTTT. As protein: CASSASQGFDTIYF.

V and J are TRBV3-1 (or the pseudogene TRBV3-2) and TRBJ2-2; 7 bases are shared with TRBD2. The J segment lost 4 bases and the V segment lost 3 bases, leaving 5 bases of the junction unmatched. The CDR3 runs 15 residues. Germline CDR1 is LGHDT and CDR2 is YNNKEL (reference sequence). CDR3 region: CASSHSGRITGELFF. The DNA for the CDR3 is TGTGCCAGCAGCCATAGCGGGCGTATCACCGGGGAGCTGTTTTTT.

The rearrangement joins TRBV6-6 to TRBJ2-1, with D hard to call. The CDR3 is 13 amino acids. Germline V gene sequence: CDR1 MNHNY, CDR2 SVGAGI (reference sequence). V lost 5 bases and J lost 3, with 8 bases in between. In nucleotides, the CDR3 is TGTGCCAGCAGTATGACACTCTACAATGAGCAGTTCTTC. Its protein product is CASSMTLYNEQFF.

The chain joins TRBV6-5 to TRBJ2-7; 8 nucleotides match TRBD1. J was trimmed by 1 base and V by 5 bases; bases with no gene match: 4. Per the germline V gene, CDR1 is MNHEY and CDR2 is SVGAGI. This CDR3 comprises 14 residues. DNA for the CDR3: TGTGCCAGCAGTAGACAGGGGATATCCTACGAGCAGTACTTC. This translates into CASSRQGISYEQYF.

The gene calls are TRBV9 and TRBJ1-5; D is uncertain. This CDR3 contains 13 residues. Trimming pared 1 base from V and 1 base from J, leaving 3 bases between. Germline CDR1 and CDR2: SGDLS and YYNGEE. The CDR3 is CASSVTSNQPQHF. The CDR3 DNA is TGTGCCAGCAGCGTAACAAGCAATCAGCCCCAGCATTTT.

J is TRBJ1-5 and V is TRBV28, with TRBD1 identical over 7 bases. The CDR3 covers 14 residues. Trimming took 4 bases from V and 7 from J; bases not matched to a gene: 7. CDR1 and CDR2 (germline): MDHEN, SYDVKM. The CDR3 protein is CASSSQGIGQPQHF. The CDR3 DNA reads TGTGCCAGCAGTTCACAGGGGATCGGGCAGCCCCAGCATTTT. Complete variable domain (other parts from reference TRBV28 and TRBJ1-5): DVKVTQSSRYLVKRTGEKVFLECVQDMDHENMFWYRQDPGLGLRLIYFSYDVKMKEKGDIPEGYSVSREKKERFSLILESASTNQTSMYLCASSSQGIGQPQHFGDGTRLSIL.